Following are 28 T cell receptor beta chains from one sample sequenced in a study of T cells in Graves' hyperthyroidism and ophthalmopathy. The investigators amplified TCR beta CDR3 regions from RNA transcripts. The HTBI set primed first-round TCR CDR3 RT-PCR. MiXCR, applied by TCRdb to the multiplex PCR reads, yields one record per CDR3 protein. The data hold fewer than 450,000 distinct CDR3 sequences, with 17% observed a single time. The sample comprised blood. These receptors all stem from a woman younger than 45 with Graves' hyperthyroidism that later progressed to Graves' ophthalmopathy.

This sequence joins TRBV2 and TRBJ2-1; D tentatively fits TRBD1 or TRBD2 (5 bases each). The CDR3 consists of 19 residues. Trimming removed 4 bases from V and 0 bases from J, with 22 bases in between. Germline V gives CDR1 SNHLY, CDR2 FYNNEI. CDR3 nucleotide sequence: TGTGCCAGCAGTGGGGAGCTCAGCGTGGGACGTAGCTCCTACAATGAGCAGTTCTTC. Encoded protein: CASSGELSVGRSSYNEQFF. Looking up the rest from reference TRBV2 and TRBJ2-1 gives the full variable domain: EPEVTQTPSHQVTQMGQEVILRCVPISNHLYFYWYRQILGQKVEFLVSFYNNEISEKSEIFDDQFSVERPDGSNFTLKIRSTKLEDSAMYFCASSGELSVGRSSYNEQFFGPGTRLTVL.

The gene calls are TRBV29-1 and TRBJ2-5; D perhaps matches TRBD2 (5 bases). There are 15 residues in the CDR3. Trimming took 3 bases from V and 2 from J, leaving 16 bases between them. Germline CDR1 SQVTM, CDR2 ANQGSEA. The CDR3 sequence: CSVEEDPHRQETQYF. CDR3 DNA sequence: TGCAGCGTTGAGGAGGACCCACACCGACAAGAGACCCAGTACTTC.

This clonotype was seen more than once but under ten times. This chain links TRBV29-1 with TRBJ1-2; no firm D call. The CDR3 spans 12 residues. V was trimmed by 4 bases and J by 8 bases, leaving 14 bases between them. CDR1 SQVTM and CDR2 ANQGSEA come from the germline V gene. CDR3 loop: CSVAGSLEGYTF. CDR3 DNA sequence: TGCAGCGTTGCAGGATCGTTGGAGGGCTACACCTTC.

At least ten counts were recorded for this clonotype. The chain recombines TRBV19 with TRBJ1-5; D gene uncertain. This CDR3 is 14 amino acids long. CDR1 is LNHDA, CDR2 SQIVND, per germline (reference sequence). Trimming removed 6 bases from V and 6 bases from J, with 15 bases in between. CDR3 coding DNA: TGTGCCAGTAGCAACTCGGGGAGCCCTCAGCCCCAGCATTTT. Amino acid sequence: CASSNSGSPQPQHF.

The chain's CDR3 is CASRPDTGRYGYTF. The CDR3 DNA follows: TGTGCCAGCAGGCCGGACACGGGAAGATATGGCTACACCTTC. J is TRBJ1-2 and V is TRBV2; TRBD1 might be the D (5 bases). In germline, CDR1 is SNHLY, CDR2 FYNNEI. Trimming took off 6 bases at V and 5 bases at J, with 16 bases between the two ends. The CDR3 has 14 amino acids.

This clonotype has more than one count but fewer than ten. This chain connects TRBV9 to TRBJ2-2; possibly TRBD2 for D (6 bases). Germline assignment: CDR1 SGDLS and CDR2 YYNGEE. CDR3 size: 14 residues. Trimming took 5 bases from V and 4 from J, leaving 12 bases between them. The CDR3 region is CASRDGSSTGELFF. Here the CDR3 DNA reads TGTGCCAGCAGGGACGGGAGTTCCACCGGGGAGCTGTTTTTT. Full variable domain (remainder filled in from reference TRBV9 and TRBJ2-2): DSGVTQTPKHLITATGQRVTLRCSPRSGDLSVYWYQQSLDQGLQFLIQYYNGEERAKGNILERFSAQQFPDLHSELNLSSLELGDSALYFCASRDGSSTGELFFGEGSRLTVL.

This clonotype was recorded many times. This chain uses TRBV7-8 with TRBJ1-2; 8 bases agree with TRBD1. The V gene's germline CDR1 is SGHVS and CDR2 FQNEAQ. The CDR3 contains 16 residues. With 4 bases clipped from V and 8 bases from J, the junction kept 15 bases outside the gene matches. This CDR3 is CASSSLTKTGVDGYTF. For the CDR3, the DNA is TGTGCCAGCAGCTCCCTAACTAAGACAGGGGTGGACGGCTACACCTTC.

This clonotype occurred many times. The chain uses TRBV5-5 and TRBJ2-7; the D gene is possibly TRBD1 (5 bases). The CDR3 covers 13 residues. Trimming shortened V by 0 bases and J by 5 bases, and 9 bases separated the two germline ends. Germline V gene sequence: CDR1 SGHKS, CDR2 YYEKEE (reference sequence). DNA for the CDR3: TGTGCCAGCAGCTTGGTTCCAGGGAACGAGCAGTACTTC. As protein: CASSLVPGNEQYF.

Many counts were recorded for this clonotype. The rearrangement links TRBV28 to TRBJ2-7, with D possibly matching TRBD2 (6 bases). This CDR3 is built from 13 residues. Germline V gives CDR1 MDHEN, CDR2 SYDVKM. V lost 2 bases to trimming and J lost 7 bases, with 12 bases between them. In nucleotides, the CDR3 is TGTGCCAGCAGTTTAGCGGGAAGTTCGGAGCAGTACTTC. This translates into CASSLAGSSEQYF.

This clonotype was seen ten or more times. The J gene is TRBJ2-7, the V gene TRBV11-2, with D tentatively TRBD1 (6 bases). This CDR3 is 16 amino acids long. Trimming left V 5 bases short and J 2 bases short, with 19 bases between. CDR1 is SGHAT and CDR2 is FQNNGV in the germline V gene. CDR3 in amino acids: CASSVGAGASTYEQYF. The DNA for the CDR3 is TGTGCCAGCAGCGTTGGGGCAGGGGCCTCGACCTACGAGCAGTACTTC. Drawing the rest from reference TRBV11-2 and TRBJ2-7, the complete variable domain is EAGVAQSPRYKIIEKRQSVAFWCNPISGHATLYWYQQILGQGPKLLIQFQNNGVVDDSQLPKDRFSAERLKGVDSTLKIQPAKLEDSAVYLCASSVGAGASTYEQYFGPGTRLTVT.

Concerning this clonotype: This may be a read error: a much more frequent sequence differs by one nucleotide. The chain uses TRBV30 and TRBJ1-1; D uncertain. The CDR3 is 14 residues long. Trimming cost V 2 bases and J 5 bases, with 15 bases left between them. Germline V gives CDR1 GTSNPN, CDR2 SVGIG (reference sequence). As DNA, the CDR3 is TGTGCCTGGAGTCAGGAGTTCGGGAGTACTGAAGCTTTCTTT. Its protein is CAWSQEFGSTEAFF.

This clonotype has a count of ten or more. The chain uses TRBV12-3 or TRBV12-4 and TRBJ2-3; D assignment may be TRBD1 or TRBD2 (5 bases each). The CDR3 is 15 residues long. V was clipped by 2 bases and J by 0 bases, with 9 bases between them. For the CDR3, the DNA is TGTGCCAGCAGTTTATCGGGACCCAGCACAGATACGCAGTATTTT. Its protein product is CASSLSGPSTDTQYF.

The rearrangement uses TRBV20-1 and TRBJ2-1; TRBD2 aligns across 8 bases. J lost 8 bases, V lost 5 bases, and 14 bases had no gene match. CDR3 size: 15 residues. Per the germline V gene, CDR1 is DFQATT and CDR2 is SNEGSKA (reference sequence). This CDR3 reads CSAQSMAGGSYEQFF. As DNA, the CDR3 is TGCAGTGCTCAAAGTATGGCGGGGGGTTCCTATGAGCAGTTCTTC.

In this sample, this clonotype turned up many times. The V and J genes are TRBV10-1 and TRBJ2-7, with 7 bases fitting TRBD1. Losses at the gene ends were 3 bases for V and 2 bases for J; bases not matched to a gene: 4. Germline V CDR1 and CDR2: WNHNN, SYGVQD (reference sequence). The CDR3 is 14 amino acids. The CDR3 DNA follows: TGCGCCAGCAGTGACTGGGACAGCGCCTACGAGCAGTACTTC. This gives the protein CASSDWDSAYEQYF.

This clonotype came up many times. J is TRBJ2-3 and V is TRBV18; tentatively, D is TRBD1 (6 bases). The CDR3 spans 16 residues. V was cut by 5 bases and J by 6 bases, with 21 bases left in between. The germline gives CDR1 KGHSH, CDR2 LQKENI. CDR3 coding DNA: TGTGCCAGCTCAGTAGCTTGGACAGATGGTGTTGATACGCAGTATTTT. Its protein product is CASSVAWTDGVDTQYF.

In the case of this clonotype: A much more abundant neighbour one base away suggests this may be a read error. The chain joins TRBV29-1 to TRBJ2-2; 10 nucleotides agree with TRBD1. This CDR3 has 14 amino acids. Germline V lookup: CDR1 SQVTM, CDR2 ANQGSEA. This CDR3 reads CSARTGGITGELSF. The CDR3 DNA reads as TGCAGCGCCAGGACAGGGGGAATAACCGGGGAGCTGTCTTTT.

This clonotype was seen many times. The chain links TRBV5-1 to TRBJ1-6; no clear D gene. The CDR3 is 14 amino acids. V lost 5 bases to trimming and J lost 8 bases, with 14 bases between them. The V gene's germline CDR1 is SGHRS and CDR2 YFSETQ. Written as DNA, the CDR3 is TGCGCCAGCAGACTGCCTGGCCCCTATTCACCCCTCCACTTT. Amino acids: CASRLPGPYSPLHF.

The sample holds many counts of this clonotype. As DNA, the CDR3 is TGTGCCAGCAGTTACCGTTACGGAGAGAACACTGAAGCTTTCTTT. Its translation is CASSYRYGENTEAFF. The chain joins TRBV6-1 to TRBJ1-1; D gene ambiguous. CDR3 length equals 15 residues. Germline values: CDR1 MNHNS, CDR2 SASEGT. Deletions cut 5 bases from V and 1 base from J, with 14 bases between.

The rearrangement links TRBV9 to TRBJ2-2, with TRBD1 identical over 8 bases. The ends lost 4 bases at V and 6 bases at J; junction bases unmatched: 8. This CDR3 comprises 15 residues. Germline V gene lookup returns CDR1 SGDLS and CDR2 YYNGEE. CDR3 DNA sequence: TGTGCCAGCAGCTCGGCAGGGGGCGGTTCCGGGGAGCTGTTTTTT. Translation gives CASSSAGGGSGELFF.

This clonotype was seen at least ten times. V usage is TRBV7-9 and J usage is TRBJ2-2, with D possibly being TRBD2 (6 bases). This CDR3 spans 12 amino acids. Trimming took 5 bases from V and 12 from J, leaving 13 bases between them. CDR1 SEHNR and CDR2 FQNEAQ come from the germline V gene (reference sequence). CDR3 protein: CASSRWGEKLFF. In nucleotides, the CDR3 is TGTGCCAGCAGCCGATGGGGGGAGAAGCTGTTTTTT.

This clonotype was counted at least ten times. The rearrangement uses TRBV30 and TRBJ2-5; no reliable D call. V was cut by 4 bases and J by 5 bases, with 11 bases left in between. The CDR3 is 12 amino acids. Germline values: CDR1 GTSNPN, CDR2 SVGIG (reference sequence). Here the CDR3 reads CAWTGPLETQYF. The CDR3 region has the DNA TGTGCCTGGACCGGGCCCCTTGAGACCCAGTACTTC.

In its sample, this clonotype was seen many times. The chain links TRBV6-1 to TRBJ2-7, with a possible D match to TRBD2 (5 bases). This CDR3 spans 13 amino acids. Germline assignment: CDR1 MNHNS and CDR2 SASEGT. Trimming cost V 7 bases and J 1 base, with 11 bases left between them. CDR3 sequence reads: CASTNGESYEQYF. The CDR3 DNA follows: TGTGCCAGCACCAACGGGGAGTCCTACGAGCAGTACTTC.

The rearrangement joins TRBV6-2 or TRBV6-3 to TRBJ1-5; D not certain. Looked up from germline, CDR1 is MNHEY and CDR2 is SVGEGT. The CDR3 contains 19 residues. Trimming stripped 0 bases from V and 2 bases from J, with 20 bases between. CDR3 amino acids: CASSYSARPNTWGNQPQHF. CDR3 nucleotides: TGTGCCAGCAGTTACTCAGCGAGGCCCAACACTTGGGGCAATCAGCCCCAGCATTTT.

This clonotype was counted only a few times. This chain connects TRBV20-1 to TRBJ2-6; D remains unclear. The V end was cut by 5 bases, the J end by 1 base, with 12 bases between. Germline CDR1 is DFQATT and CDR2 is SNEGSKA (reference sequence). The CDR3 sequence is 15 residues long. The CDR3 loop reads CSAPSQWSGANVLTF. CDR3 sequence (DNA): TGCAGTGCTCCCTCCCAATGGTCTGGGGCCAACGTCCTGACTTTC.

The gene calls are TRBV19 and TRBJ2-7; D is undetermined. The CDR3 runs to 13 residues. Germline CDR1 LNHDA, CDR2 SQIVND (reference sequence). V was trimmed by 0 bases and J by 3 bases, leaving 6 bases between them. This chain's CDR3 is CASSIDPGYEQYF. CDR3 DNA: TGTGCCAGTAGTATAGACCCAGGCTACGAGCAGTACTTC.

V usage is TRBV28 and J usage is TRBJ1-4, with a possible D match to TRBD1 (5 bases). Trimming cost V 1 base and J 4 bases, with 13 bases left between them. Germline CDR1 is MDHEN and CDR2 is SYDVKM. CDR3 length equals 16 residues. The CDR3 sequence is CASSLFGQGSNEKLFF. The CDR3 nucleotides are TGTGCCAGCAGTTTATTCGGGCAGGGAAGTAATGAAAAACTGTTTTTT.

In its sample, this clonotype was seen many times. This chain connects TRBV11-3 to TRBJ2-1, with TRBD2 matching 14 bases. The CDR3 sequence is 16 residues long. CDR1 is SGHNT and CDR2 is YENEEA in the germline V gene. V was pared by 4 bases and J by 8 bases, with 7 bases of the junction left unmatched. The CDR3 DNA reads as TGTGCCAGCAGCTCCGGACTAGCGGGAGGACGGGATGAGCAGTTCTTC. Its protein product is CASSSGLAGGRDEQFF.

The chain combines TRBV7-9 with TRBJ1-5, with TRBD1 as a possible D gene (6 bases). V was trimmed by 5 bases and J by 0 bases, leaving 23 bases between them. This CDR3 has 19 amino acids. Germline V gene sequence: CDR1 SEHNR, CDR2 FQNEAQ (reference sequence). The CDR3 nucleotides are TGTGCCAGCAGCGGGTTTCTAGGGGGAACAGTGTATAGCAATCAGCCCCAGCATTTT. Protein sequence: CASSGFLGGTVYSNQPQHF.